Each of the 3 T cell receptor beta chains below was sequenced from the same sample in a study of Ad26.COV2.S vaccination and SARS-CoV-2 variants. TCRdb keeps only in-frame clones here, not all; method: immunoSEQ multiplex PCR. The table has 350,000 to 400,000 clones, roughly nine tenths seen once. Treatment given: some 20 received Ad26.COV2.S at low or high dose, single or two shots; several received placebo; per-sample allocation not given. The investigators took samples on day 63 after the first vaccine or placebo injection. Sequencing was performed on peripheral blood, taken in a trial of Ad26.COV2.S vaccine versus placebo. Receptors originate from a person aged 18 to 65 who received the Ad26.COV2.S COVID-19 vaccine or a placebo.

This clone was picked up a small number of times. The rearrangement joins TRBV27 to TRBJ2-3, with 7 bases aligning to TRBD2. This CDR3 has 18 amino acids. The V and J ends lost 3 bases and 2 bases, in that order; junction bases with no gene match: 14. Per germline, CDR1 MNHEY and CDR2 SMNVEV (reference sequence). The CDR3: CASSFFPRAAGDTDTQYF. The DNA for the CDR3 is TGTGCCAGCAGTTTCTTTCCCCGGGCGGCGGGGGACACAGATACGCAGTATTTT.

The V and J genes are TRBV6-5 and TRBJ1-5, with no clear D. Germline V gene data show CDR1 as MNHEY and CDR2 as SVGAGI. V lost 6 bases and J 4 bases, leaving 13 bases between the germline ends. This CDR3 contains 14 residues. The CDR3 loop is CASRGGMSNQPQHF. In DNA form, the CDR3 reads TGTGCCAGCAGGGGCGGAATGTCGAATCAGCCCCAGCATTTT.

The chain links TRBV9 to TRBJ1-1, with D perhaps matching TRBD1 (5 bases). CDR3 length: 15 amino acids. V was pared by 4 bases and J by 0 bases, with 13 bases between. Germline V CDR1 and CDR2: SGDLS, YYNGEE. For the CDR3, the DNA is TGTGCCAGCAGCATTTCCGGGGACTTGAACACTGAAGCTTTCTTT. This encodes CASSISGDLNTEAFF.